What follows is one T cell receptor (beta chain) and its context. The target antigen is unknown. The data were produced by immunoSEQ multiplex PCR, yet TCRdb's version contains in-frame clones alone and is incomplete. Found here are 550,000 to 650,000 clones, approximately 96% of them singletons; the top ten hold roughly 0.12%. CD8 cells classed as naive were CD45RO-negative and positively selected for CCR7, excluding terminally differentiated effector memory CD45RA+ cells. Trimming pared 6 bases from V and 4 bases from J, leaving 18 bases between. Germline CDR1 MNHEY, CDR2 SVGAGI. The CDR3 is 15 amino acids. The data were obtained in a study of shared clonotypes between healthy human individuals. The study's findings and limits: Shared clonotypes across all four donors exceeded non-shared ones in generation probability.

The sequenced material came from naive CD8+ T cells sorted from blood. The V gene is TRBV6-5, the J gene TRBJ2-5; perhaps TRBD1 as D (6 bases). This receptor was taken from a woman in her 30s in good health. The CDR3 bases are TGTGCCAGCAGCGACGGACAGATCGGGCGAGAGACCCAGTACTTC. Protein sequence: CASSDGQIGRETQYF.